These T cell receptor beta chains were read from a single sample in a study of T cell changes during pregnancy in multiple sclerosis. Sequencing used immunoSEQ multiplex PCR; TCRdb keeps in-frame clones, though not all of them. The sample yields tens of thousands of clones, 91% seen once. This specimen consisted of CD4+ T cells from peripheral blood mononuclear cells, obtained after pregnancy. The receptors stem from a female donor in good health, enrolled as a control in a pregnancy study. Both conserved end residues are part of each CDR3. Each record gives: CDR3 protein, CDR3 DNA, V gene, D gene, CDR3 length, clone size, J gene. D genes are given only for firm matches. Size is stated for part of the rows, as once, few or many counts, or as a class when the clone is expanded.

cdr3_aa: CATSLKRGLAGEGDEQFF
cdr3_nt: TGTGCCACCAGCCTAAAAAGGGGACTAGCGGGGGAGGGGGATGAGCAGTTCTTC
v_call: TRBV15
d_call: TRBD2
cdr3_length: 18
clone_size: NA
j_call: TRBJ2-1

cdr3_aa: CASSLLGQPQHF
cdr3_nt: TGTGCCAGCAGCCTACTGGGCCAGCCCCAGCATTTT
v_call: TRBV5-8
d_call: NA
cdr3_length: 12
clone_size: few
j_call: TRBJ1-5

cdr3_aa: CASRSTGANTGELFF
cdr3_nt: TGTGCCAGCAGGTCAACAGGGGCGAACACCGGGGAGCTGTTTTTT
v_call: TRBV27
d_call: TRBD1
cdr3_length: 15
clone_size: NA
j_call: TRBJ2-2

cdr3_aa: CASSLQGRNEQFF
cdr3_nt: TGTGCCAGCAGTTTGCAGGGGCGCAATGAGCAGTTCTTC
v_call: TRBV28
d_call: NA
cdr3_length: 13
clone_size: NA
j_call: TRBJ2-1

cdr3_aa: CASSIMVGGIYEQYF
cdr3_nt: TGTGCCAGTAGTATAATGGTCGGGGGGATCTACGAGCAGTACTTC
v_call: TRBV19
d_call: TRBD2
cdr3_length: 15
clone_size: NA
j_call: TRBJ2-7

cdr3_aa: CASSRGLAGGTDTQYF
cdr3_nt: TGTGCCAGCAGCCGCGGACTAGCGGGAGGGACAGATACGCAGTATTTT
v_call: TRBV16
d_call: TRBD2
cdr3_length: 16
clone_size: NA
j_call: TRBJ2-3

cdr3_aa: CASIQQFIPWGERGNEQFF
cdr3_nt: TGTGCCAGCATTCAGCAGTTTATCCCCTGGGGGGAGAGGGGCAATGAGCAGTTCTTC
v_call: TRBV27
d_call: NA
cdr3_length: 19
clone_size: NA
j_call: TRBJ2-1

cdr3_aa: CASSQLAGLHTDTQYF
cdr3_nt: TGTGCCAGCAGCCAACTAGCGGGACTTCACACAGATACGCAGTATTTT
v_call: TRBV14
d_call: TRBD2
cdr3_length: 16
clone_size: NA
j_call: TRBJ2-3

cdr3_aa: CASSSNQGVWDTQYF
cdr3_nt: TGTGCCAGCAGTTCAAACCAGGGGGTGTGGGATACGCAGTATTTT
v_call: TRBV27
d_call: TRBD1
cdr3_length: 15
clone_size: NA
j_call: TRBJ2-3

cdr3_aa: CASSLGRSGWNTEAFF
cdr3_nt: TGTGCCAGCAGCTTGGGGAGGTCGGGGTGGAACACTGAAGCTTTCTTT
v_call: TRBV5-4
d_call: NA
cdr3_length: 16
clone_size: NA
j_call: TRBJ1-1

cdr3_aa: CASSLRGSNTGELFF
cdr3_nt: TGTGCCAGCAGCTTGAGGGGTTCGAACACCGGGGAGCTGTTTTTT
v_call: TRBV5-4
d_call: NA
cdr3_length: 15
clone_size: NA
j_call: TRBJ2-2

cdr3_aa: CAWSLPGLNSYEQYF
cdr3_nt: TGTGCCTGGAGTCTCCCGGGACTCAACTCCTACGAGCAGTACTTC
v_call: TRBV30
d_call: NA
cdr3_length: 15
clone_size: few
j_call: TRBJ2-7

cdr3_aa: CASSQFDGGYSNQPQHF
cdr3_nt: TGCGCCAGCAGTCAATTCGACGGCGGCTATAGCAATCAGCCCCAGCATTTT
v_call: TRBV23-1
d_call: NA
cdr3_length: 17
clone_size: NA
j_call: TRBJ1-5

cdr3_aa: CASSTGGSKNIQYF
cdr3_nt: TGTGCCAGCAGTACAGGGGGGTCCAAAAACATTCAGTACTTC
v_call: TRBV5-4
d_call: TRBD1
cdr3_length: 14
clone_size: NA
j_call: TRBJ2-4

cdr3_aa: CASSLWQNYEQYF
cdr3_nt: TGCGCCAGCAGCTTATGGCAGAACTACGAGCAGTACTTC
v_call: TRBV5-1
d_call: NA
cdr3_length: 13
clone_size: NA
j_call: TRBJ2-7

cdr3_aa: CATSRDQVGLYEQYF
cdr3_nt: TGTGCCACCAGCAGAGATCAGGTGGGGCTGTACGAGCAGTACTTC
v_call: TRBV15
d_call: NA
cdr3_length: 15
clone_size: NA
j_call: TRBJ2-7

cdr3_aa: CASSLRGNQPQHF
cdr3_nt: TGTGCCAGCAGCTTACGGGGCAATCAGCCCCAGCATTTT
v_call: TRBV7-2
d_call: NA
cdr3_length: 13
clone_size: NA
j_call: TRBJ1-5

cdr3_aa: CASSQARQNYEQYF
cdr3_nt: TGTGCCAGCAGCCAAGCGAGACAGAACTACGAGCAGTACTTC
v_call: TRBV14
d_call: NA
cdr3_length: 14
clone_size: NA
j_call: TRBJ2-7

cdr3_aa: CASSLRPRRGGANTGELFF
cdr3_nt: TGTGCCAGCAGTTTACGCCCTCGTCGGGGGGGGGCGAACACCGGGGAGCTGTTTTTT
v_call: TRBV27
d_call: TRBD2
cdr3_length: 19
clone_size: NA
j_call: TRBJ2-2

cdr3_aa: CSAGTSEGQQFF
cdr3_nt: TGCAGCGCCGGGACATCCGAAGGGCAGCAGTTCTTC
v_call: TRBV29-1
d_call: NA
cdr3_length: 12
clone_size: NA
j_call: TRBJ2-1